The source of this T cell receptor beta chain is a study of blood T cell repertoires in COVID-19. On the study more broadly: Sample material is recorded as cDNA or gDNA derived from T cells, B-cell-depleted T cells, or PBMCs.

The germline V gene encodes CDR1 MDHEN and CDR2 SYDVKM. The V and J ends lost 3 bases and 3 bases, in that order; junction bases with no gene match: 3. This CDR3 is 14 amino acids long. The method was immunoSEQ multiplex PCR; TCRdb's version includes in-frame clones alone and lacks a portion of them. The sample holds fewer than 300,000 clones, 90% seen once. Those enrolled, adults aged about 18 to 89 years, came from 25 or so US areas. Cohort 3 recovery required two negative PCRs, clearance, or symptom resolution. The material sequenced was PBMCs or T cells enriched from blood (not recorded which). J is TRBJ2-7 and V is TRBV28, with 9 nucleotides matching TRBD2. This clonotype was sampled from a young woman who had recovered from COVID-19. CDR3 nucleotide sequence: TGTGCCAGCAGTTTTACGACTAGCGGCTACGAGCAGTACTTC. Protein sequence: CASSFTTSGYEQYF.